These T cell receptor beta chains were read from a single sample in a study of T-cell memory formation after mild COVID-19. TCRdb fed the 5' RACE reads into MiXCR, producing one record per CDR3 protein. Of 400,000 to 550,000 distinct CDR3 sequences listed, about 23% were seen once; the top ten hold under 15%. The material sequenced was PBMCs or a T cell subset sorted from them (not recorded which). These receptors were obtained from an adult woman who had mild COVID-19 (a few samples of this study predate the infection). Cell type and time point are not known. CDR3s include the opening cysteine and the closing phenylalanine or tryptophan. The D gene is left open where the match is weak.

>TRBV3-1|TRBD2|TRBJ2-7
CASSHPGLASYEQYF
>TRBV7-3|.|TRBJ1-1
CASSPGGIAEAFF
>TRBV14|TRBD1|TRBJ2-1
CASNDRGYSYNEQFF
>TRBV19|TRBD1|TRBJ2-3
CASSQSGTATDTQYF
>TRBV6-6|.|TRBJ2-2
CASSYYSNGELFF
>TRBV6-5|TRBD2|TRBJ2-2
CASSERGYTGELFF
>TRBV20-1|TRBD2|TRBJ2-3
CSARDRGLAGLHTDTQYF
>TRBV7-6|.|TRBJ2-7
CASSLGAGLTYEQYF
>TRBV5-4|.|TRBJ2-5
CASSGRSQETQYF
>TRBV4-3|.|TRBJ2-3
CASSQEGFADTQYF
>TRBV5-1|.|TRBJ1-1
CASSLKDGDTEAFF
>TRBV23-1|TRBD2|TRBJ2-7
CASTREGRDGLGRDEQYF
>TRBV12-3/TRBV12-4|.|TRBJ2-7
CASSFSYEQYF
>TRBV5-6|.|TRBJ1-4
CASSWGPRNGDNEKLFF
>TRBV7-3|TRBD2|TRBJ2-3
CASSRLAGGDDTQYF
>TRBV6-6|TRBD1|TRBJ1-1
CASSYRDRGSEAFF
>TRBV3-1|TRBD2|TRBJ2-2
CASSQEASGRPGELFF
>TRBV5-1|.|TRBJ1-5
CASSETSLSNQPQHF
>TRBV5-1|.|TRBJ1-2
CASSWRGYGYTF
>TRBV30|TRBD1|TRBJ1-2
CAWVQGVHGYTF
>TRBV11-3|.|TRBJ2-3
CASRPSTWGWRNTGTDTQYF
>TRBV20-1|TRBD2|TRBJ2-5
CSASTIGGGASETQYF
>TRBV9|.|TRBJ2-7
CASSVVPQSYEQYF
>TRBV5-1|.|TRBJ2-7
CASSLIGGDEQYF
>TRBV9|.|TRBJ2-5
CASSVVSSQETQYF
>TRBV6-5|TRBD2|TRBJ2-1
CASSYSSGHSGGFNEQFF
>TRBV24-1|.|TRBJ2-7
CATSDARGTAIYEQYF
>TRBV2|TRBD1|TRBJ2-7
CASSEVNRGEQYF